The 27 T cell receptor beta chains below were found in one sample sequenced in a study of T cell responses to AZD1222 COVID-19 vaccine. Using immunoSEQ multiplex PCR, the repertoire was profiled, and TCRdb retains in-frame clones only, with some absent. The data contain around 160,000 clones, about 92% of them singletons. The sequencing here drew on peripheral blood, taken on day 0 of AZD1222 vaccination. All receptors come from an adult in good health.

This chain joins TRBV6-5 and TRBJ1-1; D remains unclear. The V and J ends lost 6 bases and 1 base respectively, with 15 bases between them. Germline CDR1 is MNHEY and CDR2 is SVGAGI. CDR3 length: 15 residues. CDR3 region: CASSPGPLRNTEAFF. The DNA of the CDR3 is TGTGCCAGCAGCCCCGGCCCCCTCCGGAACACTGAAGCTTTCTTT.

The chain links TRBV2 to TRBJ1-4, with D perhaps TRBD1 (5 bases). The V gene's germline CDR1 is SNHLY and CDR2 FYNNEI. The CDR3 runs 18 residues. Trimming removed 5 bases from V and 0 bases from J, with 19 bases in between. In DNA form, the CDR3 reads TGTGCCAGCAGTCCAGCAGCAGGGATACCAGCAACTAATGAAAAACTGTTTTTT. This translates into CASSPAAGIPATNEKLFF.

This clone was recorded a few times. The rearrangement joins TRBV7-3 to TRBJ2-1; D is uncertain. This CDR3 has 15 amino acids. V was shortened by 4 bases and J by 6 bases, with 16 bases between the two germline ends. CDR1 is SGHTA and CDR2 is FQGTGA in the germline V gene. This chain's CDR3 is CASSSPSAGRNEQFF. The CDR3 nucleotides read TGTGCCAGCAGCTCACCCTCGGCAGGCCGCAATGAGCAGTTCTTC.

The chain links TRBV5-5 to TRBJ2-2; D remains unclear. This CDR3 is 15 amino acids long. Trimming left V 0 bases short and J 0 bases short, with 6 bases between. Germline V CDR1 and CDR2: SGHKS, YYEKEE (reference sequence). The CDR3 region is CASSLGSTNTGELFF. In DNA form, the CDR3 reads TGTGCCAGCAGCTTGGGTTCTACGAACACCGGGGAGCTGTTTTTT.

This chain uses TRBV10-3 with TRBJ1-3; 8 nucleotides match TRBD1. CDR1 is ENHRY and CDR2 is SYGVKD in the germline V gene. The V and J ends lost 0 bases and 4 bases, in that order; junction bases with no gene match: 2. CDR3 length: 15 amino acids. The CDR3 DNA is TGTGCCATCAGTGAGTCTAGGACAGGGGGAAACACCATATATTTT. As protein: CAISESRTGGNTIYF.

This clone has a single count. The gene calls are TRBV27 and TRBJ1-2, with TRBD1 matching 11 bases. Germline V lookup: CDR1 MNHEY, CDR2 SMNVEV (reference sequence). Trimming took 6 bases from V and 8 from J; bases not matched to a gene: 8. There are 14 residues in the CDR3. CDR3 region: CASSSLDRGRGYTF. DNA for the CDR3: TGTGCCAGCAGCTCCCTGGACAGGGGGCGAGGCTACACCTTC.

CDR3 in amino acids: CASSRLVDTEAFF. The CDR3 nucleotides read TGTGCCAGCAGCAGATTGGTGGACACTGAAGCTTTCTTT. The rearrangement uses TRBV3-1 (or the pseudogene TRBV3-2) and TRBJ1-1; no reliable D call. V lost 5 bases and J lost 3, with 10 bases in between. The CDR3 spans 13 residues. Germline CDR1 reads LGHDT; CDR2 reads YNNKEL (reference sequence).

The chain recombines TRBV10-2 with TRBJ2-7; the D is unclear. V lost 7 bases and J 4 bases, leaving 14 bases between the germline ends. This CDR3 is built from 13 residues. CDR1 is WSHSY, CDR2 SAAADI, per germline. The CDR3 DNA reads TGCGCCAGCACAGCAGCCACCGGTTACGAGCAGTACTTC. Its translation is CASTAATGYEQYF.

V gene TRBV7-2 combines with J gene TRBJ2-2; 9 nucleotides line up with TRBD2. J lost 7 bases, V lost 5 bases, and 11 bases had no gene match. The CDR3 loop spans 16 amino acids. Germline assignment: CDR1 SGHTA and CDR2 FQGNSA. The CDR3 DNA sequence: TGTGCCAGCAGCAGACTGCCAGCGGGAGGAGGCGGGGAGCTGTTTTTT. Translated: CASSRLPAGGGGELFF.

J is TRBJ1-1 and V is TRBV7-2; no definite D call. Trimming left V 5 bases short and J 1 base short, with 11 bases between. Germline-derived CDR1 and CDR2 are SGHTA and FQGNSA. The CDR3 runs 14 residues. The CDR3 sequence is CASSLSIANTEAFF. CDR3 nucleotides: TGTGCCAGCAGCCTCAGCATTGCGAACACTGAAGCTTTCTTT.

This CDR3 is CASSSGTGGPLGEQYF. CDR3 sequence (DNA): TGCGCCAGCAGCTCAGGGACAGGGGGCCCTTTAGGCGAGCAGTACTTC. The chain carries TRBV5-1 and TRBJ2-7; TRBD1 matches at 12 bases. V shed 3 bases and J 6 bases; nucleotides not matched to a gene: 10. The CDR3 sequence is 16 residues long. The germline V gene encodes CDR1 SGHRS and CDR2 YFSETQ.

The chain combines TRBV12-3 or TRBV12-4 with TRBJ1-2; D unresolved. This CDR3 contains 13 residues. Trimming left V 2 bases short and J 8 bases short, with 12 bases between. Here the CDR3 reads CASSLIQTGGYTF. Written as DNA, the CDR3 is TGTGCCAGCAGTTTAATCCAGACTGGAGGCTACACCTTC.

This chain joins TRBV18 and TRBJ1-5; weak D call: TRBD1 (5 bases). CDR3 length: 17 residues. V lost 5 bases and J 3 bases, leaving 20 bases between the germline ends. Germline lookup yields CDR1 KGHSH and CDR2 LQKENI. The CDR3 nucleotides read TGTGCCAGCTCAAACCAAGGGTCGACAGCTCTCAATCAGCCCCAGCATTTT. Translating it yields CASSNQGSTALNQPQHF.

The chain joins TRBV2 to TRBJ2-1; 7 positions agree with TRBD1. The CDR3 contains 13 residues. V trimming: 6 bases; J trimming: 4 bases; junction bases outside the gene matches: 3. Germline V gives CDR1 SNHLY, CDR2 FYNNEI. CDR3 residues: CASSPGQYNEQFF. CDR3 sequence (DNA): TGTGCCAGCAGCCCGGGACAGTACAATGAGCAGTTCTTC.

The chain recombines TRBV21-1 with TRBJ2-7; TRBD2, the table's D call, was not compared with the DNA. TRBV21-1 is a pseudogene locus. This CDR3 contains 14 residues. As DNA, the CDR3 is TGTGCCAGCAGCAGGCCCCGGGAGGAAGGCGAGCAGTACTTC. Protein: CASSRPREEGEQYF.

The chain joins TRBV6-5 to TRBJ2-3; D is perhaps TRBD1 or TRBD2 (5 bases each). With 0 bases removed from V and 5 bases from J, the gap between germline ends came to 15 bases. The CDR3 contains 16 residues. CDR1 and CDR2 from the germline V gene are MNHEY and SVGAGI. CDR3 coding DNA: TGTGCCAGCAGTTACTCGAGGGGCAGGGTAAGAGATACGCAGTATTTT. Translation: CASSYSRGRVRDTQYF.

The rearrangement uses TRBV7-2 and TRBJ2-1; D unresolved. Trimming removed 1 base at V and 12 bases at J, with 10 bases between. The CDR3 runs to 12 residues. CDR1 and CDR2 from the germline V gene are SGHTA and FQGNSA. DNA of the CDR3: TGTGCCAGCAGCTTAGTCCCCGTTGTGCAGTTCTTC. The encoded protein is CASSLVPVVQFF.

The chain links TRBV5-1 to TRBJ1-2, with TRBD1 as a possible D gene (6 bases). V was shortened by 4 bases and J by 2 bases, with 18 bases between the two germline ends. The CDR3 totals 16 residues. The V gene's germline CDR1 is SGHRS and CDR2 YFSETQ. For the CDR3, the DNA is TGCGCCAGCAGCCCAAGTCAGGGACAAGTGAACTATGGCTACACCTTC. It translates to CASSPSQGQVNYGYTF.

In nucleotides, the CDR3 is TGTGCCAGCAAAAAGGGGGTAGAGGTAGTTACGCAGTATTTT. Amino acid sequence: CASKKGVEVVTQYF. The rearrangement joins TRBV6-5 to TRBJ2-3; D possibly corresponds to TRBD1 (6 bases). CDR1 MNHEY and CDR2 SVGAGI come from the germline V gene. Trimming removed 7 bases at V and 8 bases at J, with 19 bases between. CDR3 length: 14 residues.

About this clone: Lacking the conserved final phenylalanine or tryptophan, this CDR3 likely reflects a read error. The DNA is left out, because the CDR3 cannot be placed on it with certainty; the CDR3 is given as TCRdb lists it. The chain employs TRBV2 and TRBJ1-2. The CDR3 length equals 8 residues, ends included. Germline V gene sequence: CDR1 SNHLY, CDR2 FYNNEI. CDR3 sequence reads: CASESGEA.

The rearrangement links TRBV27 to TRBJ2-7, with no clear D. The V gene's germline CDR1 is MNHEY and CDR2 SMNVEV (reference sequence). The CDR3 extends over 14 amino acids. V lost 5 bases to trimming and J lost 5 bases, with 16 bases between them. Here the CDR3 DNA reads TGTGCCAGCAGTCTCGACTCTCGACGCCACGAGCAGTACTTC. Its translation is CASSLDSRRHEQYF.

The J gene is TRBJ1-1, the V gene TRBV7-2; 9 bases are shared with TRBD1. V gave up 10 bases and J gave up 3 bases; unmatched junction bases: 6. The CDR3 loop spans 13 amino acids. Germline CDR1 SGHTA, CDR2 FQGNSA. CDR3 nucleotide sequence: TGTGCCACAAGGGGACAGGGTTACACTGAAGCTTTCTTT. Amino acid sequence: CATRGQGYTEAFF. Combining the CDR3 with reference TRBV7-2 and TRBJ1-1 gives the whole variable domain GAGVSQSPSNKVTEKGKDVELRCDPISGHTALYWYRQSLGQGLEFLIYFQGNSAPDKSGLPSDRFSAERTGGSVSTLTIQRTQQEDSAVYLCATRGQGYTEAFFGQGTRLTVV.

Turning to this clone: Mismatch with germline at one junction end may stem from a read error. The chain couples TRBV12-3 or TRBV12-4 to TRBJ1-5; D not resolved. The CDR3 runs to 13 residues. The CDR3 region has the DNA TGTGCCAGCAGCTTAGGTCGCAGTCAGCCCCAGCATTTT. Protein product: CASSLGRSQPQHF.

This clone was observed once. The rearrangement joins TRBV18 to TRBJ2-3, with 9 positions matching TRBD2. With V trimmed by 4 bases and J by 4 bases, 6 bases remained unmatched. From germline, CDR1 is KGHSH and CDR2 LQKENI. CDR3 length equals 15 residues. CDR3 in DNA: TGTGCCAGCTCACAATCAGCGGGGGGTTCAGATACGCAGTATTTT. Its translation is CASSQSAGGSDTQYF. The full variable domain, rest sourced from reference TRBV18 and TRBJ2-3, is NAGVMQNPRHLVRRRGQEARLRCSPMKGHSHVYWYRQLPEEGLKFMVYLQKENIIDESGMPKERFSAEFPKEGPSILRIQQVVRGDSAAYFCASSQSAGGSDTQYFGPGTRLTVL.

Notes on this clone: The same CDR3 can be traced to other DNA sequences in this sample. The gene calls are TRBV19 and TRBJ1-5, with 9 nucleotides matching TRBD1. The CDR3 spans 14 residues. The V and J ends lost 3 bases and 4 bases, in that order; junction bases with no gene match: 1. Germline V gives CDR1 LNHDA, CDR2 SQIVND (reference sequence). CDR3 sequence: CASSIGQGNQPQHF. DNA of the CDR3: TGTGCCAGTAGTATTGGACAGGGGAATCAGCCCCAGCATTTT.

The CDR3 DNA follows: TGTGCCAGCAGTGAACAGGGTGTGAACTACGAGCAGTACTTC. It specifies CASSEQGVNYEQYF. V and J are TRBV2 and TRBJ2-7, with a weak D call TRBD1 (5 bases). The length of the CDR3 is 14 residues. Trimming took off 2 bases at V and 3 bases at J, with 11 bases between the two ends. Germline-derived CDR1 and CDR2 are SNHLY and FYNNEI.

The chain uses TRBV24-1 and TRBJ2-3; D unresolved. With 4 bases removed from V and 1 base from J, the gap between germline ends came to 5 bases. The CDR3 totals 13 residues. Germline CDR1 is KGHDR and CDR2 is SFDVKD. The CDR3 sequence: CATSDHRTDTQYF. CDR3 DNA: TGTGCCACCAGTGACCACCGCACAGATACGCAGTATTTT.